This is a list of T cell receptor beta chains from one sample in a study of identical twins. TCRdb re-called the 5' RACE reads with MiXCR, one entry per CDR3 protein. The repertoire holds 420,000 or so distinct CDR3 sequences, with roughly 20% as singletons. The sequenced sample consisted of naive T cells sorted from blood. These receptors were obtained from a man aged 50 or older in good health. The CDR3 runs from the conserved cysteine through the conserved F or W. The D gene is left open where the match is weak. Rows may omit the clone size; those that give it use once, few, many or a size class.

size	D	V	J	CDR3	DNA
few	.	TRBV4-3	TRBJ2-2	CASSQDEYFTGELFF	TGCGCCAGCAGCCAAGATGAATACTTCACCGGGGAGCTGTTTTTT
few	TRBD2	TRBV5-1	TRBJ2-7	CASSLGREASYEQYF	TGCGCCAGCAGCTTGGGGCGGGAGGCGTCCTACGAGCAGTACTTC
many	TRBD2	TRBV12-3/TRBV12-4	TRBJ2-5	CASSFIAGDQETQYF	TGTGCCAGCAGTTTCATAGCGGGAGACCAAGAGACCCAGTACTTC
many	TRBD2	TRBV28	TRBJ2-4	CASSLQRGGLAKNIQYF	TGTGCCAGCAGTTTACAGCGGGGGGGATTAGCCAAAAACATTCAGTACTTC
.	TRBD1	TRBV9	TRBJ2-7	CASSAGDRRTFYEQYF	TGTGCCAGCAGCGCAGGGGACAGGCGAACTTTCTACGAGCAGTACTTC
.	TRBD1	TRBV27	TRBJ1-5	CASSLRGQPYQPQHF	TGTGCCAGCAGTTTACGGGGACAGCCCTATCAGCCCCAGCATTTT
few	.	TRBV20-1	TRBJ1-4	CSAHGAGEKLFF	TGCAGTGCTCACGGGGCTGGGGAAAAACTGTTTTTT
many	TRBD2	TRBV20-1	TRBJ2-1	CSAPTSGISHEQFF	TGCAGTGCACCTACTAGCGGGATTTCTCATGAGCAGTTCTTC
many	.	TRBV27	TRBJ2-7	CASSLLAVPDEQYF	TGTGCCAGCAGTTTATTGGCTGTACCGGACGAGCAGTACTTC
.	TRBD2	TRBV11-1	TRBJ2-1	CASSLLRGGPDEQFF	TGTGCCAGCAGCTTATTGCGGGGGGGCCCCGATGAGCAGTTCTTC
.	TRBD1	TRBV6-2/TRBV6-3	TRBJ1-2	CASRPQGARDGYTF	TGTGCCAGCAGGCCACAGGGGGCGCGGGATGGCTACACCTTC
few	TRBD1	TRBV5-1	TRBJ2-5	CASSYSGQQETQYF	TGCGCCAGCAGCTACTCGGGACAGCAAGAGACCCAGTACTTC
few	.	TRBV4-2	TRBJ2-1	CASSQRTVNEQFF	TGTGCCAGCAGCCAAAGGACCGTCAATGAGCAGTTCTTC
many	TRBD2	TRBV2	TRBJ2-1	CASSEAGGGLYNEQFF	TGTGCCAGCAGTGAAGCTGGCGGGGGGCTTTACAATGAGCAGTTCTTC
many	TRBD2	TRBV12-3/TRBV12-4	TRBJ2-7	CATGASGPYEQYF	TGTGCCACCGGGGCTAGCGGGCCCTACGAGCAGTACTTC